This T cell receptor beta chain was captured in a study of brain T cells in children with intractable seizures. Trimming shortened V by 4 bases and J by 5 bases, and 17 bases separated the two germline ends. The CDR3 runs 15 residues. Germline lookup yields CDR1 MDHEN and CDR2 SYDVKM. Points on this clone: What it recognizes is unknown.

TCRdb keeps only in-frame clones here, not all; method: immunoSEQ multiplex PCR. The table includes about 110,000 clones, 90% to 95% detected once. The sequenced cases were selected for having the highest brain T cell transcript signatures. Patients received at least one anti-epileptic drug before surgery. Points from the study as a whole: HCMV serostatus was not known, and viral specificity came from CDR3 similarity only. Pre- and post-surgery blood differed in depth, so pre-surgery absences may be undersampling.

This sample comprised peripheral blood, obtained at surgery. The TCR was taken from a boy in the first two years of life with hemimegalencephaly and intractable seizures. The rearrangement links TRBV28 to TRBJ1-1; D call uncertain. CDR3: CASSSPREGGTEAFF. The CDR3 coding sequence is TGTGCCAGCAGTTCCCCCCGGGAGGGCGGTACTGAAGCTTTCTTT.